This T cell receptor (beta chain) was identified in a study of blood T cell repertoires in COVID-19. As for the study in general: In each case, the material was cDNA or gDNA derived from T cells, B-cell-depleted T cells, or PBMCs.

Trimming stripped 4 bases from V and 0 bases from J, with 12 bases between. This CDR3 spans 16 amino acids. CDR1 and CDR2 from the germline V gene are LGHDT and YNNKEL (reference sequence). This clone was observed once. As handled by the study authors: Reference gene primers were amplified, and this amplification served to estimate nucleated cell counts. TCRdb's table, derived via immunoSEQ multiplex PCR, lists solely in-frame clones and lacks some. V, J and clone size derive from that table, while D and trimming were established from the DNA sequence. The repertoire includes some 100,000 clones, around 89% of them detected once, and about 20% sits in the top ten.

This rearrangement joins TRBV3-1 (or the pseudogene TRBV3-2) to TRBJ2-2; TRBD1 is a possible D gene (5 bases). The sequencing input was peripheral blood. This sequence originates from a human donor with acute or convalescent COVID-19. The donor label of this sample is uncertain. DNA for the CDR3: TGTGCCAGCAGCCCCGACAGCCTCACGAACACCGGGGAGCTGTTTTTT. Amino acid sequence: CASSPDSLTNTGELFF.